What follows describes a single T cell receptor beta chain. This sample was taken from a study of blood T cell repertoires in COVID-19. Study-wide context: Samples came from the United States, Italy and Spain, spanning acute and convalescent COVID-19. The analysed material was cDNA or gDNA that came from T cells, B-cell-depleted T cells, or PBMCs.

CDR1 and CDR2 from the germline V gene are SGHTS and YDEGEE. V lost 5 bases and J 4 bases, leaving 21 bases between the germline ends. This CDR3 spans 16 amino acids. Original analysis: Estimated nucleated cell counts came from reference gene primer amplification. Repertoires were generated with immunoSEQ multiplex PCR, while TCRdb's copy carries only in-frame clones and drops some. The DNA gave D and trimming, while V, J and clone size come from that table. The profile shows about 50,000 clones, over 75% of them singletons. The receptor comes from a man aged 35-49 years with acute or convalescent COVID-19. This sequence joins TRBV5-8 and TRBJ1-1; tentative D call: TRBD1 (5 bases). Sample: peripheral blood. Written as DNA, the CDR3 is TGTGCCAGCAGGTCGGACGGAGGACTGGGGGGCACTGAAGCTTTCTTT. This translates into CASRSDGGLGGTEAFF. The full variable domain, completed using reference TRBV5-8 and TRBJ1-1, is EAGVTQSPTHLIKTRGQQATLRCSPISGHTSVYWYQQALGLGLQFLLWYDEGEERNRGNFPPRFSGRQFPNYSSELNVNALELEDSALYLCASRSDGGLGGTEAFFGQGTRLTVV.